This T cell receptor beta chain was documented in a study of T cell responses to AZD1222 COVID-19 vaccine. Study background: Second doses were pooled across both intervals (about 4 or about 12 weeks).

Profiling relied on immunoSEQ multiplex PCR, and the TCRdb table lists in-frame clones only, not all of them. The table has some 150,000 clones, 70% to 90% seen once. Trimming removed 5 bases at V and 8 bases at J, with 10 bases between. This CDR3 region has 12 residues. Germline V gene sequence: CDR1 SEHNR, CDR2 FQNEAQ (reference sequence). The sample was peripheral blood, taken on day 0 of AZD1222 vaccination. The TCR was taken from an adult in good health. V gene TRBV7-9 combines with J gene TRBJ2-1; D is ambiguous. The CDR3 sequence: CASSLSGYEQFF. The CDR3 DNA follows: TGTGCCAGCAGCCTCTCCGGGTATGAGCAGTTCTTC. The whole variable domain, remainder taken from reference TRBV7-9 and TRBJ2-1, is DTGVSQNPRHKITKRGQNVTFRCDPISEHNRLYWYRQTLGQGPEFLTYFQNEAQLEKSRLLSDRFSAERPKGSFSTLEIQRTEQGDSAMYLCASSLSGYEQFFGPGTRLTVL.